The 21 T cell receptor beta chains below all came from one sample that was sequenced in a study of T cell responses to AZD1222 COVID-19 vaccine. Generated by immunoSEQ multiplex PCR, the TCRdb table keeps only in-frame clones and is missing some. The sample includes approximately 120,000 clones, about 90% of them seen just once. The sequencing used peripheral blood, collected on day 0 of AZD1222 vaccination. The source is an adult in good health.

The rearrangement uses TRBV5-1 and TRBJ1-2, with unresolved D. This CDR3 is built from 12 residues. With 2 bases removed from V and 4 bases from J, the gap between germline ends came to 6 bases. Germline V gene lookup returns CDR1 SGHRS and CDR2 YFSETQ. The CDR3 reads CASSFDGYGYTF. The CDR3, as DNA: TGCGCCAGCAGCTTCGACGGCTATGGCTACACCTTC.

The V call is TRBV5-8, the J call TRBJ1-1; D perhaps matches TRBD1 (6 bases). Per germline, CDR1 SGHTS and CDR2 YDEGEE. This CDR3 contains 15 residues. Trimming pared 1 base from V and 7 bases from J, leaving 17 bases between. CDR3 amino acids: CASSLYRGARDEAFF. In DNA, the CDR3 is TGTGCCAGCAGCTTGTATCGGGGGGCTCGGGATGAAGCTTTCTTT.

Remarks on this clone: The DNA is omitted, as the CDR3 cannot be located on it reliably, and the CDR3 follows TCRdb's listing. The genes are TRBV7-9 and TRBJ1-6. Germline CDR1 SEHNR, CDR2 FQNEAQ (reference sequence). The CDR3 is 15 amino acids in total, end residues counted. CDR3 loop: CASSFGSGAASPLHF.

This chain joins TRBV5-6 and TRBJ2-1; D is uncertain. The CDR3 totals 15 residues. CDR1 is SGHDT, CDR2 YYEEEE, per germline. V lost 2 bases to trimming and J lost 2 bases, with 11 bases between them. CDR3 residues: CASSLGPDPYNEQFF. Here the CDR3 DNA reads TGTGCCAGCAGCTTAGGCCCCGACCCCTACAATGAGCAGTTCTTC.

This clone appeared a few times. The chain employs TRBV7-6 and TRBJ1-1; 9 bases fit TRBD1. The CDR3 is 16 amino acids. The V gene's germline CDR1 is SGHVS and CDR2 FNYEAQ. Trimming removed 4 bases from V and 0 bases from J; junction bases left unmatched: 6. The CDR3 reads CASSWGQGLMNTEAFF. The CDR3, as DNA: TGTGCCAGCAGCTGGGGACAGGGTCTTATGAACACTGAAGCTTTCTTT.

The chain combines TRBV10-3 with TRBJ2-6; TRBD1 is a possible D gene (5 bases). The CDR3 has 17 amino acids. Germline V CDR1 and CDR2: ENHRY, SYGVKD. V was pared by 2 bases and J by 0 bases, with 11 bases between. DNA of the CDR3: TGTGCCATCAGTGAGGACGCCAGGGTCTCTGGGGCCAACGTCCTGACTTTC. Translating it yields CAISEDARVSGANVLTF.

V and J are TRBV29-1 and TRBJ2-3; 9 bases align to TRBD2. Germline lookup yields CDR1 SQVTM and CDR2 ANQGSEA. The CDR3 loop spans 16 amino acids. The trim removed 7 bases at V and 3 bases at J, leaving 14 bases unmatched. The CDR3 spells CSARGAAGGGTDTQYF. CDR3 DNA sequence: TGCAGCGCCCGAGGGGCAGCGGGAGGTGGAACAGATACGCAGTATTTT.

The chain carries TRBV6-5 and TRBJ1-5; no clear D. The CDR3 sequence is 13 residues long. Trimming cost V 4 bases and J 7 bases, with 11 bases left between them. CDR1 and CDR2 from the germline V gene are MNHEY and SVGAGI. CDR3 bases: TGTGCCAGCAGTTCGGAAGCCATGCAGCCCCAGCATTTT. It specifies CASSSEAMQPQHF.

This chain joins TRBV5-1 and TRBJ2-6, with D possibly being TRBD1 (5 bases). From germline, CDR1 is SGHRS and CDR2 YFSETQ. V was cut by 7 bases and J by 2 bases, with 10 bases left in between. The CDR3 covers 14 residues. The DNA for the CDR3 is TGCGCCAGCCAACCAGGGCCTGGGGCCAACGTCCTGACTTTC. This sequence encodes CASQPGPGANVLTF.

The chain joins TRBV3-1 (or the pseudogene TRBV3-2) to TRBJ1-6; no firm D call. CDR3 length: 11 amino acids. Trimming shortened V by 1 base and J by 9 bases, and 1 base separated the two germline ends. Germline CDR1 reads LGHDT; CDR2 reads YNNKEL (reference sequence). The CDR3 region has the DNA TGTGCCAGCAGCCAAGGTTCACCCCTCCACTTT. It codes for CASSQGSPLHF.

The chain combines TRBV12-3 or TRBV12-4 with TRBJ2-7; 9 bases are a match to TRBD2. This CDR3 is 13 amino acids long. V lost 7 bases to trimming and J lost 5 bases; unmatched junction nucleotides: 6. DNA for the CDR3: TGTGCCAGCACCGCGGGAGGGGAAAACGAGCAGTACTTC. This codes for CASTAGGENEQYF.

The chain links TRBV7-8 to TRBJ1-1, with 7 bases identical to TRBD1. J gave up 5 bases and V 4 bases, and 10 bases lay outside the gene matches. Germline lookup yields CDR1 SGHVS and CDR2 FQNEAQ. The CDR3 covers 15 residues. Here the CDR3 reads CASSSYTGEGTEAFF. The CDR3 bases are TGTGCCAGCAGCTCGTATACAGGGGAGGGAACTGAAGCTTTCTTT.

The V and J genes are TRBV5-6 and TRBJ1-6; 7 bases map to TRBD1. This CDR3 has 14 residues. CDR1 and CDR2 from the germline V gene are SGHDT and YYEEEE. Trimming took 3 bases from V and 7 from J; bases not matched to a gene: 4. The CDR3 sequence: CASSSGTDNSPLHF. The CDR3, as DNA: TGTGCCAGCAGCTCTGGGACAGACAATTCACCCCTCCACTTT. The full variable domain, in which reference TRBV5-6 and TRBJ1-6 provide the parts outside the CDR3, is DAGVTQSPTHLIKTRGQQVTLRCSPKSGHDTVSWYQQALGQGPQFIFQYYEEEERQRGNFPDRFSGHQFPNYSSELNVNALLLGDSALYLCASSSGTDNSPLHFGNGTRLTVT.

This CDR3 reads CASNFRNNQPQHF. CDR3 sequence (DNA): TGTGCCAGTAATTTCCGTAACAATCAGCCCCAGCATTTT. The chain is built from TRBV19 and TRBJ1-5, with no clear D. Trimming left V 7 bases short and J 3 bases short, with 10 bases between. CDR1 LNHDA and CDR2 SQIVND come from the germline V gene (reference sequence). This CDR3 is built from 13 residues.

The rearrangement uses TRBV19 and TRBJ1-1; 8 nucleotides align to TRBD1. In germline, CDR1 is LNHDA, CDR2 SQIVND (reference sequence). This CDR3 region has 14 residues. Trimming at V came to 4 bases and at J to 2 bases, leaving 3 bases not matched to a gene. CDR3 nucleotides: TGTGCCAGTAGTAATCAGGGGGCCAACACTGAAGCTTTCTTT. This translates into CASSNQGANTEAFF.

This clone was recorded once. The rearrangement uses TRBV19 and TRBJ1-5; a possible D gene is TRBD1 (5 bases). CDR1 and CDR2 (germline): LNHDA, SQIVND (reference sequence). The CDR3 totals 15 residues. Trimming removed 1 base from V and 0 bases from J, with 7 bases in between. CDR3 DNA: TGTGCCAGTAGTATAGGGGGGTATAGCAATCAGCCCCAGCATTTT. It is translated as CASSIGGYSNQPQHF.

CDR3 region: CASSFTGYGYTF. The CDR3 bases are TGTGCCAGCAGTTTTACGGGCTATGGCTACACCTTC. The chain uses TRBV12-3 or TRBV12-4 and TRBJ1-2, with D hard to call. CDR3 length: 12 residues. V shed 3 bases and J shed 4 bases, with 6 bases lying between them.

CDR3 sequence reads: CASRSSTEAFF. The CDR3 nucleotides read TGTGCCTCGCGGTCTAGCACTGAAGCTTTCTTT. The V call is TRBV12-3 or TRBV12-4, the J call TRBJ1-1; no firm D call. The CDR3 spans 11 residues. V was shortened by 11 bases and J by 4 bases, with 11 bases between the two germline ends.

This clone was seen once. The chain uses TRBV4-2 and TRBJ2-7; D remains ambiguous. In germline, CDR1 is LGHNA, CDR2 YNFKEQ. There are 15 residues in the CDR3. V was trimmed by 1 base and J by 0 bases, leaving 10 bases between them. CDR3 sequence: CASSQVRQSSYEQYF. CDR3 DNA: TGTGCCAGCAGCCAAGTTCGGCAGAGCTCCTACGAGCAGTACTTC.

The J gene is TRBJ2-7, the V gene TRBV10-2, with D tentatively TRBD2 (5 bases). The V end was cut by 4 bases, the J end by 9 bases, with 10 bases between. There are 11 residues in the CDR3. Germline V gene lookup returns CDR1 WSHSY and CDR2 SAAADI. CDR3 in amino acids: CASSGTLGQYF. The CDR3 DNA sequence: TGCGCCAGCAGTGGGACTCTAGGGCAGTACTTC.

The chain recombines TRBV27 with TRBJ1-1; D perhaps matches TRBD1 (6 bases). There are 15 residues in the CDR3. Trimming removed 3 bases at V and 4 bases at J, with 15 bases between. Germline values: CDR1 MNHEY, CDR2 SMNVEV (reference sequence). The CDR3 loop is CASSFIGGEITEAFF. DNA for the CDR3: TGTGCCAGCAGTTTCATCGGGGGCGAGATCACTGAAGCTTTCTTT.